The 7 T cell receptor beta chains listed next were all sequenced from one sample in a study of cytomegalovirus exposure and HLA in healthy donors. The PCR made use of 60 Vbeta and 13 Jbeta primers. The data were produced by immunoSEQ multiplex PCR, yet TCRdb's version contains in-frame clones alone and is incomplete. Altogether about 140,000 clones are present, around four fifths being singletons, with the ten largest covering 1.5% to 2.5%. Sequenced input: PBMCs. These receptors originate from a woman in her thirties or forties in good health and CMV-seronegative.

In DNA, the CDR3 is TGTGCCAGCTCACCTTCCGACGGGTTCTATGGCTACACCTTC. This codes for CASSPSDGFYGYTF. This chain joins TRBV18 and TRBJ1-2; D gene unclear. Germline loops: CDR1 KGHSH, CDR2 LQKENI. The CDR3 consists of 14 residues. V was clipped by 3 bases and J by 4 bases, with 12 bases between them.

CDR3 sequence (DNA): TGTGCCTCAGCGCCTGGGACAGGGGGCGTCGATGGCTACACCTTC. The encoded protein is CASAPGTGGVDGYTF. This sequence joins TRBV11-2 and TRBJ1-2; 12 bases line up with TRBD1. V shed 11 bases, J shed 6 bases, and the junction held 13 bases outside the gene matches. CDR1 and CDR2 (germline): SGHAT, FQNNGV. This CDR3 contains 15 residues.

The V call is TRBV19, the J call TRBJ1-5; D not resolved. Germline CDR1 LNHDA, CDR2 SQIVND (reference sequence). V lost 5 bases to trimming and J lost 4 bases, with 6 bases between them. There are 12 residues in the CDR3. Here the CDR3 DNA reads TGTGCCAGTAGTGGGAGGAATCAGCCCCAGCATTTT. It specifies CASSGRNQPQHF.

The chain carries TRBV7-3 and TRBJ2-5; TRBD2 matches at 10 bases. This CDR3 contains 16 residues. V shed 2 bases and J 4 bases; nucleotides not matched to a gene: 7. CDR1 is SGHTA and CDR2 is FQGTGA in the germline V gene. The CDR3 spells CASSLQPGLALETQYF. Here the CDR3 DNA reads TGTGCCAGCAGCTTACAACCGGGACTAGCGCTAGAGACCCAGTACTTC.

This clone showed up just a few times. V and J are TRBV6-1 and TRBJ2-7; TRBD1 might be the D (8 bases). The germline V gene has CDR1 MNHNS and CDR2 SASEGT. This CDR3 spans 15 amino acids. V dropped 2 bases and J dropped 4 bases, with 15 bases sitting between them. CDR3 region: CASSELNRGGYEQYF. The CDR3 region has the DNA TGTGCCAGCAGTGAATTGAACAGGGGGGGATACGAGCAGTACTTC.

V usage is TRBV7-3 and J usage is TRBJ1-1; D might be TRBD1 (6 bases). V gave up 3 bases and J gave up 7 bases, with 12 bases separating them. The germline V gene has CDR1 SGHTA and CDR2 FQGTGA. This CDR3 is built from 13 residues. The CDR3 sequence: CASSLTGTVEAFF. DNA of the CDR3: TGTGCCAGCAGCTTGACAGGTACCGTTGAAGCTTTCTTT.

This clone was detected only a few times. This chain links TRBV7-9 with TRBJ1-2; 9 bases match TRBD1. CDR3 size: 15 residues. The V segment lost 5 bases and the J segment 2 bases; nucleotides outside the gene matches: 6. The germline gives CDR1 SEHNR, CDR2 FQNEAQ (reference sequence). CDR3 coding DNA: TGTGCCAGCAGCGGCCGGGACAGGGCCAACTATGGCTACACCTTC. This codes for CASSGRDRANYGYTF.